The 27 T cell receptor beta chains below all came from one sample that was sequenced in a study of vaccination effects on CD4 cells after COVID-19. Repertoires were generated with immunoSEQ multiplex PCR, while TCRdb's copy carries only in-frame clones and drops some. This repertoire shows about 64,000 clones, 72% found once; its top ten account for roughly a quarter. Cultured cells yielded isolated CD4+ T cells after 10 days. Antigen specificity for these receptors is unknown. The material sequenced was CD4+ T cells from PBMCs cultured without peptide, taken before COVID-19 vaccination. Source of these receptors: a human donor who had a prior SARS-CoV-2 infection.

The genes are TRBV24-1 and TRBJ2-3; D gene ambiguous. Germline loops: CDR1 KGHDR, CDR2 SFDVKD. CDR3 length equals 13 residues. The V and J ends lost 2 bases and 1 base respectively, with 3 bases between them. The DNA for the CDR3 is TGTGCCACCAGTGATTACCGCACAGATACGCAGTATTTT. This codes for CATSDYRTDTQYF.

This chain joins TRBV9 and TRBJ2-2, with TRBD1 identical over 8 bases. Germline V CDR1 and CDR2: SGDLS, YYNGEE. CDR3 length: 14 amino acids. V trimming: 10 bases; J trimming: 7 bases; junction bases outside the gene matches: 12. CDR3 amino acids: CAGGDRPDGGELFF. Written as DNA, the CDR3 is TGTGCCGGAGGGGACAGGCCCGACGGCGGGGAGCTGTTTTTT. Variable domain in full (rest from reference TRBV9 and TRBJ2-2): DSGVTQTPKHLITATGQRVTLRCSPRSGDLSVYWYQQSLDQGLQFLIQYYNGEERAKGNILERFSAQQFPDLHSELNLSSLELGDSALYFCAGGDRPDGGELFFGEGSRLTVL.

The V call is TRBV5-5, the J call TRBJ2-1; TRBD1 matches at 11 bases. The CDR3 totals 14 residues. The J segment lost 6 bases and the V segment lost 9 bases, leaving 8 bases of the junction unmatched. Germline V gene data show CDR1 as SGHKS and CDR2 as YYEKEE (reference sequence). As DNA, the CDR3 is TGTGCCACTAACCGGGACAGGGGGGCCAATGAGCAGTTCTTC. Translated: CATNRDRGANEQFF.

This clone was recorded once. The chain couples TRBV10-1 to TRBJ2-1; no clear D gene. There are 15 residues in the CDR3. Germline V gives CDR1 WNHNN, CDR2 SYGVQD (reference sequence). The V end was cut by 7 bases, the J end by 2 bases, with 15 bases between. DNA for the CDR3: TGCGCCAGCACGGAAAGCTGGGCACCCTACAATGAGCAGTTCTTC. Protein product: CASTESWAPYNEQFF.

The chain uses TRBV5-4 and TRBJ1-1; D unclear. The V gene's germline CDR1 is SGHNT and CDR2 YYREEE (reference sequence). Trimming took off 0 bases at V and 7 bases at J, with 7 bases between the two ends. The CDR3 covers 12 residues. The CDR3 DNA is TGTGCCAGCAGCTTGGGGGGTATTGAAGCTTTCTTT. This translates into CASSLGGIEAFF.

The chain carries TRBV10-3 and TRBJ2-7; 11 bases fit TRBD2. V lost 5 bases and J lost 5; bases outside the gene matches: 8. This CDR3 is 15 amino acids long. Germline V gives CDR1 ENHRY, CDR2 SYGVKD. The CDR3 region has the DNA TGTGCCATCAGTTTTACTAGCGGGAGTGTCCACGAGCAGTACTTC. This sequence encodes CAISFTSGSVHEQYF.

This sequence joins TRBV3-1 (or the pseudogene TRBV3-2) and TRBJ2-5; 15 bases line up with TRBD2. With 3 bases clipped from V and 4 bases from J, the junction kept 3 bases outside the gene matches. Germline V gene data show CDR1 as LGHDT and CDR2 as YNNKEL (reference sequence). This CDR3 has 16 amino acids. The CDR3 bases are TGTGCCAGCAGCCACTGGACTAGCGGGAGGGCAGAGACCCAGTACTTC. Encoded protein: CASSHWTSGRAETQYF.

This clone was seen a handful of times. This chain joins TRBV7-8 and TRBJ1-2; D call uncertain. This CDR3 has 13 residues. Germline V CDR1 and CDR2: SGHVS, FQNEAQ. The ends were cut back, 3 bases at V and 6 bases at J, with 11 bases in the middle. CDR3 residues: CASSFFLEDGYTF. The CDR3 nucleotides read TGTGCCAGCAGCTTTTTCTTAGAAGATGGCTACACCTTC.

The V call is TRBV18, the J call TRBJ2-5; 12 nucleotides line up with TRBD2. The CDR3 is 18 residues long. Germline trimming cut 3 bases from V and 2 bases from J; bases unmatched to any gene: 10. Germline V gives CDR1 KGHSH, CDR2 LQKENI. CDR3 sequence (DNA): TGTGCCAGCTCACCCGCCCTAGCGGGGGGGCCGTCACAAGAGACCCAGTACTTC. It yields the protein CASSPALAGGPSQETQYF.

The gene calls are TRBV18 and TRBJ2-7, with 8 bases aligning to TRBD2. The junction had 11 bases not matched to a gene; V was cut back by 4 bases and J by 6 bases. CDR1 is KGHSH, CDR2 LQKENI, per germline. This CDR3 spans 15 amino acids. The CDR3 protein is CASSLSAGGTVEQYF. The CDR3 nucleotides read TGTGCCAGCTCACTCTCGGCGGGAGGAACGGTCGAGCAGTACTTC.

The gene calls are TRBV19 and TRBJ2-1; D remains ambiguous. Germline values: CDR1 LNHDA, CDR2 SQIVND (reference sequence). V lost 5 bases to trimming and J lost 0 bases, with 14 bases between them. The CDR3 runs to 16 residues. The CDR3 loop reads CASSRNLQSSYNEQFF. CDR3 in DNA: TGTGCCAGTAGTCGAAACCTCCAAAGCTCCTACAATGAGCAGTTCTTC.

The CDR3 spells CSARRSSGNTIYF. The CDR3 DNA is TGCAGCGCCCGGCGGAGCTCTGGAAACACCATATATTTT. The rearrangement uses TRBV29-1 and TRBJ1-3; unclear D gene. This CDR3 spans 13 amino acids. The V gene lost 7 bases and the J gene lost 0 bases, with 10 bases spanning the gap. The germline V gene has CDR1 SQVTM and CDR2 ANQGSEA.

The V call is TRBV7-9, the J call TRBJ2-7, with D maybe TRBD1 (7 bases). Per the germline V gene, CDR1 is SEHNR and CDR2 is FQNEAQ (reference sequence). The CDR3 has 14 amino acids. V shed 5 bases and J shed 7 bases, with 18 bases lying between them. The CDR3 reads CASSLADRAGEQYF. The CDR3 DNA reads TGTGCCAGCAGCCTCGCTGACAGGGCGGGAGAGCAGTACTTC.

This clone was counted once. The V gene is TRBV2, the J gene TRBJ2-1; D not certain. Germline CDR1 and CDR2: SNHLY and FYNNEI. V was trimmed by 2 bases and J by 1 base, leaving 15 bases between them. This CDR3 region has 17 residues. The CDR3 reads CASSESGRVTSYNEQFF. The CDR3 DNA follows: TGTGCCAGCAGTGAATCCGGAAGGGTAACGTCCTACAATGAGCAGTTCTTC.

The rearrangement links TRBV19 to TRBJ2-7; no clear D gene. Looked up from germline, CDR1 is LNHDA and CDR2 is SQIVND (reference sequence). Trimming shortened V by 4 bases and J by 5 bases, and 15 bases separated the two germline ends. This CDR3 spans 14 amino acids. Here the CDR3 reads CASSTRTADDEQYF. CDR3 bases: TGTGCCAGTAGTACCAGGACGGCCGACGACGAGCAGTACTTC.

This chain uses TRBV7-9 with TRBJ2-1, with D tentatively TRBD2 (5 bases). The CDR3 has 15 residues. The germline V gene has CDR1 SEHNR and CDR2 FQNEAQ (reference sequence). The ends were cut back, 2 bases at V and 12 bases at J, with 20 bases in the middle. The CDR3 DNA is TGTGCCAGCAGCTTATGGCGGGCAGGACCATTCGGGCAGTTCTTC. Protein sequence: CASSLWRAGPFGQFF.

The chain couples TRBV7-9 to TRBJ2-5, with 7 bases lining up with TRBD2. CDR1 and CDR2 from the germline V gene are SEHNR and FQNEAQ (reference sequence). With V trimmed by 5 bases and J by 2 bases, 5 bases remained unmatched. The CDR3 sequence is 14 residues long. CDR3 coding DNA: TGTGCCAGCAGCGCTAGCGGAGTACAAGAGACCCAGTACTTC. Translated, it gives CASSASGVQETQYF.

The chain joins TRBV4-2 to TRBJ2-3; D unresolved. Per the germline V gene, CDR1 is LGHNA and CDR2 is YNFKEQ. V was trimmed by 6 bases and J by 6 bases, leaving 19 bases between them. This CDR3 is built from 15 residues. The CDR3 DNA sequence: TGTGCCAGCAGTCGAAAGGGTGTCCGCGAGGATACGCAGTATTTT. Encoded protein: CASSRKGVREDTQYF.

The chain is built from TRBV3-1 (or the pseudogene TRBV3-2) and TRBJ2-7; D may match TRBD1 or TRBD2 (5 bases each). V dropped 1 base and J dropped 0 bases, with 22 bases sitting between them. The CDR3 sequence is 19 residues long. The germline gives CDR1 LGHDT, CDR2 YNNKEL (reference sequence). The CDR3 sequence: CASSQVFAEGRPFSYEQYF. The CDR3 nucleotides read TGTGCCAGCAGCCAAGTTTTTGCAGAGGGGCGGCCCTTCTCCTACGAGCAGTACTTC.

The gene calls are TRBV21-1 and TRBJ2-1; TRBD1, the D gene given by the table, was not confirmed from the DNA. TRBV21-1 constitutes a pseudogene. CDR3 length equals 17 residues. The CDR3 loop reads CASSKALYRAEVSEQFF. CDR3 DNA: TGTGCCAGCAGCAAAGCGCTTTACAGGGCCGAGGTGAGCGAGCAGTTCTTC.

This clone has a count of ten or more. V and J are TRBV2 and TRBJ1-5; no clear D. V was trimmed by 5 bases and J by 4 bases, leaving 9 bases between them. This CDR3 contains 13 residues. Germline V lookup: CDR1 SNHLY, CDR2 FYNNEI. The CDR3 reads CASSNWANQPQHF. The CDR3, as DNA: TGTGCCAGCAGTAATTGGGCAAATCAGCCCCAGCATTTT. The full variable domain, its missing parts supplied by reference TRBV2 and TRBJ1-5, is EPEVTQTPSHQVTQMGQEVILRCVPISNHLYFYWYRQILGQKVEFLVSFYNNEISEKSEIFDDQFSVERPDGSNFTLKIRSTKLEDSAMYFCASSNWANQPQHFGDGTRLSIL.

The table lists this clone with a count of one. This chain links TRBV7-9 with TRBJ2-5; a possible D gene is TRBD2 (6 bases). The CDR3 has 14 amino acids. Trimming cost V 1 base and J 4 bases, with 10 bases left between them. Germline lookup yields CDR1 SEHNR and CDR2 FQNEAQ (reference sequence). CDR3: CASSLGSGRETQYF. The CDR3 nucleotides read TGTGCCAGCAGCTTAGGGTCCGGGAGAGAGACCCAGTACTTC. Variable domain in full (rest from reference TRBV7-9 and TRBJ2-5): DTGVSQNPRHKITKRGQNVTFRCDPISEHNRLYWYRQTLGQGPEFLTYFQNEAQLEKSRLLSDRFSAERPKGSFSTLEIQRTEQGDSAMYLCASSLGSGRETQYFGPGTRLLVL.

There are a few counts of this clone. The chain couples TRBV9 to TRBJ2-3; 9 positions match TRBD2. Germline CDR1 SGDLS, CDR2 YYNGEE. The V gene end was trimmed by 3 bases and the J gene end by 2 bases; junction bases not matched to a gene: 1. This CDR3 comprises 14 residues. The CDR3 reads CASSGGRATDTQYF. The CDR3 nucleotides are TGTGCCAGCAGCGGCGGGAGGGCCACAGATACGCAGTATTTT.

This chain links TRBV7-4 with TRBJ1-2; TRBD1 agrees at 10 bases. The CDR3 length is 18 residues. Per germline, CDR1 SGHVT and CDR2 SQSDAQ. The J segment lost 5 bases and the V segment lost 5 bases, leaving 17 bases of the junction unmatched. The CDR3 is CASSPNPRWTGGGYGYTF. As DNA, the CDR3 is TGTGCCAGCAGCCCAAACCCCAGGTGGACAGGGGGTGGATATGGCTACACCTTC.

The V call is TRBV19, the J call TRBJ1-6; maybe TRBD1 (6 bases). V lost 5 bases to trimming and J lost 8 bases, with 13 bases between them. In germline, CDR1 is LNHDA, CDR2 SQIVND (reference sequence). The CDR3 sequence is 14 residues long. CDR3 region: CASSVQGPDSPLHF. CDR3 nucleotides: TGTGCCAGTAGTGTACAGGGTCCGGATTCACCCCTCCACTTT.

This chain links TRBV6-6 with TRBJ2-7; 9 nucleotides match TRBD1. The trim removed 6 bases at V and 2 bases at J, leaving 11 bases unmatched. The CDR3 runs to 16 residues. Per the germline V gene, CDR1 is MNHNY and CDR2 is SVGAGI (reference sequence). The CDR3 region is CASSPSDRGSPYEQYF. The CDR3 nucleotides read TGTGCCAGCAGCCCTTCAGACAGGGGGTCCCCCTACGAGCAGTACTTC.

The chain uses TRBV19 and TRBJ1-5, with TRBD1 identical over 9 bases. With 4 bases clipped from V and 5 bases from J, the junction kept 0 bases outside the gene matches. The V gene's germline CDR1 is LNHDA and CDR2 SQIVND (reference sequence). This CDR3 contains 13 residues. CDR3 sequence reads: CASSRDRDQPQHF. Written as DNA, the CDR3 is TGTGCCAGTAGTAGGGACAGGGATCAGCCCCAGCATTTT.